The present entry profiles one T cell receptor (beta chain) with its context. The target antigen is unknown. With 7 bases removed from V and 4 bases from J, the gap between germline ends came to 17 bases. Germline V gene sequence: CDR1 SEHNR, CDR2 FQNEAQ (reference sequence). The CDR3 runs to 14 residues. Assay: immunoSEQ multiplex PCR; the TCRdb copy retains only in-frame clones and omits some. The sample comprises roughly 2.1 million clones, more than 85% of which are singletons, and approximately 1.7% rests with the top ten. Naive CD8 cells, CD45RO-negative and positively selected for CCR7, excluded terminally differentiated effector memory CD45RA+ cells. Donation came from healthy HIV-negative adults that had no recent acute infections or vaccinations. The data originate from a study of shared clonotypes between healthy human individuals. Study results and limitations: Rarefaction indicated that sorted-subset sequencing remained incomplete although depth was large. Genetic and exposure-history diversity was limited by the few donors.

The sequence was obtained from a man aged 18-30 years in good health. Some clones in this sample may be carry-over from other donors' samples. The sample taken for sequencing was naive CD8+ T cells from PBMCs. V usage is TRBV7-9 and J usage is TRBJ2-7; D is perhaps TRBD1 or TRBD2 (5 bases each). CDR3 in DNA: TGTGCCAGCACCCCCGGGGCGAACTGGTACGAGCAGTACTTC. As protein: CASTPGANWYEQYF.